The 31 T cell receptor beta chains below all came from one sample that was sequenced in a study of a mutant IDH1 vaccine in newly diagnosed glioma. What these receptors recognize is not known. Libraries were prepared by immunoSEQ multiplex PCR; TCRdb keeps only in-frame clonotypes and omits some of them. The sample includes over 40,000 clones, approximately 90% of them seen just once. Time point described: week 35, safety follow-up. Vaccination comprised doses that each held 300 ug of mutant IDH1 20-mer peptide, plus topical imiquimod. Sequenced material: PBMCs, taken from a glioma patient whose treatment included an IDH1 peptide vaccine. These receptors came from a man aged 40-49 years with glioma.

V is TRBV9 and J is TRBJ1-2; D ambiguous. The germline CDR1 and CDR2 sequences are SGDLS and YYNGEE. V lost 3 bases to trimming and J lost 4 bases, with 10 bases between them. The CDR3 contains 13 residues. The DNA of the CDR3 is TGTGCCAGCAGCGGCGAGGGTATCTATGGCTACACCTTC. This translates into CASSGEGIYGYTF.

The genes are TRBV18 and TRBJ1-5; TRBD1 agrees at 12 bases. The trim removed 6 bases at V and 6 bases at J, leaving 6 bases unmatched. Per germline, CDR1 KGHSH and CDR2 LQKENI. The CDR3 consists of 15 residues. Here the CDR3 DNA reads TGTGCCAGCTCGGTCGGGACAGGGGGCCCTCAGCCCCAGCATTTT. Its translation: CASSVGTGGPQPQHF.

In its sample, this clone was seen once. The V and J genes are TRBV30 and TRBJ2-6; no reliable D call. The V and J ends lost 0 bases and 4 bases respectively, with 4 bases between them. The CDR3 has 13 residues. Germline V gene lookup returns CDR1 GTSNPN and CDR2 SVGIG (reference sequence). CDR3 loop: CAWSVGGANVLTF. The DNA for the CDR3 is TGTGCCTGGAGTGTTGGGGGGGCCAACGTCCTGACTTTC.

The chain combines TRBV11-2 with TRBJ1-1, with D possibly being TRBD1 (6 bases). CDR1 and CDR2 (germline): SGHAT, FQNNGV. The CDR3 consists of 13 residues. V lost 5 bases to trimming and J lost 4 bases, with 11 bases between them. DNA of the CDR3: TGTGCCAGCAGCGCCAGGGGTGTCACTGAAGCTTTCTTT. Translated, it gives CASSARGVTEAFF.

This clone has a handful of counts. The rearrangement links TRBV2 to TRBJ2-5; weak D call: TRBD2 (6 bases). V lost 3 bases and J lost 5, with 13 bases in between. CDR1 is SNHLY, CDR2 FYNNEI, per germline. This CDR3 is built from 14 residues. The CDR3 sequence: CASSDPRGMETQYF. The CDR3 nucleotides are TGTGCCAGCAGTGATCCTCGGGGGATGGAGACCCAGTACTTC.

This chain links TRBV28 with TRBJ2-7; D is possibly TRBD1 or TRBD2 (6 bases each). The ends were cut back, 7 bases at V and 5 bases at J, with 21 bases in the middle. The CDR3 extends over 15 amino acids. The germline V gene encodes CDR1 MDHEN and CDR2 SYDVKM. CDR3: CASISTGKSGDEQYF. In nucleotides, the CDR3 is TGTGCCAGCATTTCCACAGGGAAGTCGGGGGACGAGCAGTACTTC.

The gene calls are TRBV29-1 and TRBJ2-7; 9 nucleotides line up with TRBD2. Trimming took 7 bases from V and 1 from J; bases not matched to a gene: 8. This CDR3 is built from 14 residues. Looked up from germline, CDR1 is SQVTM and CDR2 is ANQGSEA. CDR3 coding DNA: TGCAGCGCCGCGACTAGCGGAGAATCCTACGAGCAGTACTTC. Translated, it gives CSAATSGESYEQYF.

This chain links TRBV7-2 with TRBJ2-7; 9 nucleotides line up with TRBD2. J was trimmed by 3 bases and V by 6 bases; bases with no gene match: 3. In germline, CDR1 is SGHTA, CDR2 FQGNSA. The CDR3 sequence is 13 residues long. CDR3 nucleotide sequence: TGTGCCAGCAGATATAGCGGGAGCTACGAGCAGTACTTC. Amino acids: CASRYSGSYEQYF.

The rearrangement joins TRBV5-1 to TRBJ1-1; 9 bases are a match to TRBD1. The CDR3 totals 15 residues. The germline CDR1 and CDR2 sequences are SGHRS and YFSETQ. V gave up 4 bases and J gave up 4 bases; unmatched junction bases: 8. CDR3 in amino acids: CASSADRGVRTEAFF. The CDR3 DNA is TGCGCCAGCAGCGCGGACAGGGGTGTCCGCACTGAAGCTTTCTTT.

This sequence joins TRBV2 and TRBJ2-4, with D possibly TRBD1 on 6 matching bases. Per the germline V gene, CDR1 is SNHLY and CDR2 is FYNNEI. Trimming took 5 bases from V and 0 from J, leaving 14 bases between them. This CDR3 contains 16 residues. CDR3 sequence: CASSNLRTVAKNIQYF. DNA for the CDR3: TGTGCCAGCAGTAACCTCAGGACAGTAGCCAAAAACATTCAGTACTTC.

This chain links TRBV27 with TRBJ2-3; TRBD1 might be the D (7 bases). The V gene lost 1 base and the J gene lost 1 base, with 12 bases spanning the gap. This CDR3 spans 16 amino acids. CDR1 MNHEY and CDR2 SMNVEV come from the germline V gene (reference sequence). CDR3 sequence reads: CASSLLQGEGTDTQYF. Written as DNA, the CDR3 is TGTGCCAGCAGTTTATTGCAGGGGGAGGGCACAGATACGCAGTATTTT.

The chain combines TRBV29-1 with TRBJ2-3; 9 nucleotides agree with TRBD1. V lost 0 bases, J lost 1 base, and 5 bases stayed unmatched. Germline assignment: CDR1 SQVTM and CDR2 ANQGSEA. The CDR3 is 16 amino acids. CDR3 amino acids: CSVEDRDRAGTDTQYF. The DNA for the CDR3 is TGCAGCGTTGAAGATCGGGACAGGGCTGGCACAGATACGCAGTATTTT.

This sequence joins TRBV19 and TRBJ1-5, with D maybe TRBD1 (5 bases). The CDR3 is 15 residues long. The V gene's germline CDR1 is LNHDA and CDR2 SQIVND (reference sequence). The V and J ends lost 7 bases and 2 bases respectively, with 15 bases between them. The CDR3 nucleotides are TGTGCCAGTAATACCGGGGGGGTTGGCAATCAGCCCCAGCATTTT. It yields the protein CASNTGGVGNQPQHF.

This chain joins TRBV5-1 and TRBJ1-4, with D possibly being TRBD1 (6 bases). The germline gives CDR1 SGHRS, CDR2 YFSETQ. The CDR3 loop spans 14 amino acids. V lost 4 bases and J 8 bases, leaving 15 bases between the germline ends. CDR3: CASSRQGIGEKLFF. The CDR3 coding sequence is TGCGCCAGCAGCCGTCAGGGGATAGGGGAAAAACTGTTTTTT.

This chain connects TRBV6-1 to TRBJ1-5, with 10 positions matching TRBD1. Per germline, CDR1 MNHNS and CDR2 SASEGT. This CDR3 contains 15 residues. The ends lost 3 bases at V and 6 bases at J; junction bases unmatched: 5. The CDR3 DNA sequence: TGTGCCAGCAGTGATTTGGGACAGGGGAGTCAGCCCCAGCATTTT. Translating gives CASSDLGQGSQPQHF.

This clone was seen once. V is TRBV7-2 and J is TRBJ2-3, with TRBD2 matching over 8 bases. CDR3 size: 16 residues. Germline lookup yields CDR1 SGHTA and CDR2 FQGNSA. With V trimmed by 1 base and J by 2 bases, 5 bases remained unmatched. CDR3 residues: CASSLVVAGITDTQYF. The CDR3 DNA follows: TGTGCCAGCAGCTTAGTGGTAGCGGGAATCACAGATACGCAGTATTTT.

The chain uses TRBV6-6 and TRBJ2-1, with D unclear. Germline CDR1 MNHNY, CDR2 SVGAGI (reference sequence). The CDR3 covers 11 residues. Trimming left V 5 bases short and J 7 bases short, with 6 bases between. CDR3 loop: CASSERNEQFF. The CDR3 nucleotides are TGTGCCAGCAGTGAGAGGAATGAGCAGTTCTTC.

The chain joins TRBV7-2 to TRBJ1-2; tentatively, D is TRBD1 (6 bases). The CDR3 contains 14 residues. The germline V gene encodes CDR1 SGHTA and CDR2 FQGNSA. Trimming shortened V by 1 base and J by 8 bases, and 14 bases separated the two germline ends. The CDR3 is CASSLVVQGNGYTF. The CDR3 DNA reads TGTGCCAGCAGCTTAGTTGTACAGGGTAACGGCTACACCTTC.

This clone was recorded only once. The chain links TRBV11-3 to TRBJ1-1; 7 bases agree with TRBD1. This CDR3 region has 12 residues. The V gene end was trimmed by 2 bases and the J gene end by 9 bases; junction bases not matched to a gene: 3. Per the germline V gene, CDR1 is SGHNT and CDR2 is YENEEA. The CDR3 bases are TGTGCCAGCAGCTTAACAGGGGCCAAAGCTTTCTTT. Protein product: CASSLTGAKAFF.

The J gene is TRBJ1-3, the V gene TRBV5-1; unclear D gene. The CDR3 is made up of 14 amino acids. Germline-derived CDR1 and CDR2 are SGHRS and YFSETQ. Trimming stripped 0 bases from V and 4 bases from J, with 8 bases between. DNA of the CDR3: TGCGCCAGCAGCTTGGAAAAAGCGGGAAACACCATATATTTT. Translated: CASSLEKAGNTIYF.

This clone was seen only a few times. The CDR3 region is CASRAGTANTGELFF. For the CDR3, the DNA is TGTGCCAGTAGAGCCGGGACGGCGAACACCGGGGAGCTGTTTTTT. V and J are TRBV19 and TRBJ2-2, with D possibly being TRBD1 or TRBD2 (5 bases each). The V end was cut by 6 bases, the J end by 0 bases, with 11 bases between. The CDR3 totals 15 residues. Germline values: CDR1 LNHDA, CDR2 SQIVND (reference sequence).

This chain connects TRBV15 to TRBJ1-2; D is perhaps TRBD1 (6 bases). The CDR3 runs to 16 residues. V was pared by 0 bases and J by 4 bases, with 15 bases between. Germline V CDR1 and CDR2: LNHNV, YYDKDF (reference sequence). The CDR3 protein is CATSRDLGTGAYGYTF. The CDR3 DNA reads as TGTGCCACCAGCAGAGATCTAGGCACGGGGGCCTATGGCTACACCTTC. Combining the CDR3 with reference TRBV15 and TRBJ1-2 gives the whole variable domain DAMVIQNPRYQVTQFGKPVTLSCSQTLNHNVMYWYQQKSSQAPKLLFHYYDKDFNNEADTPDNFQSRRPNTSFCFLDIRSPGLGDTAMYLCATSRDLGTGAYGYTFGSGTRLTVV.

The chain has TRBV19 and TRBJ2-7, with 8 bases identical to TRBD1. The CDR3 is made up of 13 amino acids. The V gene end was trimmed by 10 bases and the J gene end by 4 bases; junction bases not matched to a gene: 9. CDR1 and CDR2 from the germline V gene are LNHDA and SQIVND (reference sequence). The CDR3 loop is CATSGQGSYEQYF. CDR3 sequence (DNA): TGTGCCACCTCCGGACAGGGATCGTACGAGCAGTACTTC.

The CDR3 coding sequence is TGTGCCAGCAGCCCGACAGGGAACACCGGGGAGCTGTTTTTT. Protein: CASSPTGNTGELFF. The chain has TRBV5-6 and TRBJ2-2; possibly TRBD1 for D (6 bases). The V end was cut by 4 bases, the J end by 1 base, with 8 bases between. The CDR3 contains 14 residues. Germline V gives CDR1 SGHDT, CDR2 YYEEEE.

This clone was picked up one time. The CDR3 region is CASSVLRGELFF. CDR3 sequence (DNA): TGCGCCAGCAGTGTATTGCGAGGGGAGCTGTTTTTT. This chain connects TRBV10-1 to TRBJ2-2; D is unclear. This CDR3 has 12 amino acids. CDR1 WNHNN and CDR2 SYGVQD come from the germline V gene (reference sequence). Between the trimmed V and J ends, which lost 4 bases and 8 bases, there was a span of 8 bases.

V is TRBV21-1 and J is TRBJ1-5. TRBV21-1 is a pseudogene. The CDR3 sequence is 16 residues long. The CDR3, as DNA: TGTGCCAGCAGCAAAGTCGGGGGCCGGAGCAATCAGCCCCAGCATTTT. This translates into CASSKVGGRSNQPQHF.

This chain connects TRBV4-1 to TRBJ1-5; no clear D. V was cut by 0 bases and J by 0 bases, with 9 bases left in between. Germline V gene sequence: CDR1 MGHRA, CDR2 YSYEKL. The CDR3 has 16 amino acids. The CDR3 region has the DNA TGCGCCAGCAGCCAAGATCCCATCTATAGCAATCAGCCCCAGCATTTT. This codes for CASSQDPIYSNQPQHF.

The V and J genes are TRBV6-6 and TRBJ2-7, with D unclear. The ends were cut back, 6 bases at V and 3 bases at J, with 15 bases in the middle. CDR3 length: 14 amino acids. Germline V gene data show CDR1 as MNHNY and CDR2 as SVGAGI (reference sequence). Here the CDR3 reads CASSPTRNFYEQYF. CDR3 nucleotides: TGTGCCAGCAGCCCTACCCGTAACTTCTACGAGCAGTACTTC.

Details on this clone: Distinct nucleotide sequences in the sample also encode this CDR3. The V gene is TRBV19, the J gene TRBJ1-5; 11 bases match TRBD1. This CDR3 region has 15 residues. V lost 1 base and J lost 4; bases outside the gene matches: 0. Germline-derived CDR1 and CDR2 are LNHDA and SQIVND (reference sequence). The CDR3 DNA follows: TGTGCCAGTAGTATAGGGGACAGGGGGAATCAGCCCCAGCATTTT. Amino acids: CASSIGDRGNQPQHF.

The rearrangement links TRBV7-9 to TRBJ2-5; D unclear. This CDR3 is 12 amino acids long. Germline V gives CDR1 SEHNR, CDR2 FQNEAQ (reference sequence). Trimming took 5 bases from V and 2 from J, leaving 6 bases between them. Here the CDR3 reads CASSPWQETQYF. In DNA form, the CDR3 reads TGTGCCAGCAGCCCGTGGCAAGAGACCCAGTACTTC.

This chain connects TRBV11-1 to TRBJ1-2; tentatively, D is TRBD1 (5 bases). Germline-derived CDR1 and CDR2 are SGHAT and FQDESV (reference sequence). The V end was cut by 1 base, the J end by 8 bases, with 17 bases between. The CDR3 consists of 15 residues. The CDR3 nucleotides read TGTGCCAGCAGCTTAGGCGGGGCCCTAGCTCAGGGCTACACCTTC. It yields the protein CASSLGGALAQGYTF. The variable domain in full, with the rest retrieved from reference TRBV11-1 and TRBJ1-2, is EAEVAQSPRYKITEKSQAVAFWCDPISGHATLYWYRQILGQGPELLVQFQDESVVDDSQLPKDRFSAERLKGVDSTLKIQPAELGDSAMYLCASSLGGALAQGYTFGSGTRLTVV.